The clone carrying this T cell receptor beta chain has a single count. The data are from a study of CD8 T cells in Susac syndrome. CDR1 and CDR2 (germline): LGHDT, YNNKEL (reference sequence). The CDR3 is made up of 15 amino acids. V gave up 2 bases and J gave up 8 bases; unmatched junction bases: 11. With random hexamers, reverse transcription was performed on 0.5 to 1 ug of RNA. Amplification of TCR beta CDR3 by immunoSEQ multiplex PCR spanned 54 Vbeta and 13 Jbeta. A single record per CDR3 protein comes from TCRdb applying MiXCR to the immunoSEQ multiplex PCR reads. The sample lists some 200,000 distinct CDR3 sequences, nearly 95% seen once, with 0.093% in the top ten. TEMRA cells were FACS-enriched and CD8+ and CD4+ T cells negatively isolated.

What was sequenced was CD4+ T cells from PBMCs. The receptor comes from a human donor with multiple sclerosis. The rearrangement links TRBV3-1 to TRBJ1-2; the match to TRBD1 covers 7 bases. The CDR3 nucleotides read TGTGCCAGCAGCCAACTCCTTGGTGTGACAGGGGGCTACACCTTC. It translates to CASSQLLGVTGGYTF.